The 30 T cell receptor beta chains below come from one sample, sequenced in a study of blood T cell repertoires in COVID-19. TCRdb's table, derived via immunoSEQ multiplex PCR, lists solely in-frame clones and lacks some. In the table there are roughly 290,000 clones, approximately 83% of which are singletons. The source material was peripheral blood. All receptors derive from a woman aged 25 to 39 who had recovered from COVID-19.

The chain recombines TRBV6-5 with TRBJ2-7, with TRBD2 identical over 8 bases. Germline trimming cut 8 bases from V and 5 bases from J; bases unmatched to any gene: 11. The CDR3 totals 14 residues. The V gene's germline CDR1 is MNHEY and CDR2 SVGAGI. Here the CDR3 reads CASGREGLDNEQYF. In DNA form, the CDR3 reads TGTGCCAGCGGACGGGAGGGCCTGGATAACGAGCAGTACTTC.

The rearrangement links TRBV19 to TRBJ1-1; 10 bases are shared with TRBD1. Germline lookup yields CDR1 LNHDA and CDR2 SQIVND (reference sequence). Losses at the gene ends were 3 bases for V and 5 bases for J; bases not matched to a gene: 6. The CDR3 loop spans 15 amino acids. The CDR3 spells CASSMGQGPLTEAFF. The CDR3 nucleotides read TGTGCCAGTAGTATGGGACAGGGGCCCCTGACTGAAGCTTTCTTT.

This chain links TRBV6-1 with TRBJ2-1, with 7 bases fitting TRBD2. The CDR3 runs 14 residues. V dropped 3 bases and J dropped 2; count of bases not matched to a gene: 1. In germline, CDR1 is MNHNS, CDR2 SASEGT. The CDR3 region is CASSEGRAYNEQFF. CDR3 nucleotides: TGTGCCAGCAGTGAGGGGAGGGCCTACAATGAGCAGTTCTTC.

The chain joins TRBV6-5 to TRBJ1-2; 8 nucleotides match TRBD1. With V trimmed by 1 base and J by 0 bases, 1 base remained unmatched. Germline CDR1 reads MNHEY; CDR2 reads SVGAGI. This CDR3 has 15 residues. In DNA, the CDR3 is TGTGCCAGCAGTTACTACAGGGGGACTAACTATGGCTACACCTTC. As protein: CASSYYRGTNYGYTF.

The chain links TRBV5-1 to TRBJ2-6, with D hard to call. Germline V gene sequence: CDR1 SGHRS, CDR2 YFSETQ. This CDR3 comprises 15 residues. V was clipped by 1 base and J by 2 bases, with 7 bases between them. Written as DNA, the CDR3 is TGCGCCAGCAGCTTGTGGAGAACTGGGGCCAACGTCCTGACTTTC. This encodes CASSLWRTGANVLTF. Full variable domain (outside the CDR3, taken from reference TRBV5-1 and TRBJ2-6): KAGVTQTPRYLIKTRGQQVTLSCSPISGHRSVSWYQQTPGQGLQFLFEYFSETQRNKGNFPGRFSGRQFSNSRSEMNVSTLELGDSALYLCASSLWRTGANVLTFGAGSRLTVL.

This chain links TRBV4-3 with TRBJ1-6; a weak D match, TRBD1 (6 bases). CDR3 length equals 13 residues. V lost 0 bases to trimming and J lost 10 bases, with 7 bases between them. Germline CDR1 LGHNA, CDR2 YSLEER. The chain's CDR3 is CASSQDTGSPLHF. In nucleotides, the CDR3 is TGCGCCAGCAGCCAAGATACAGGGTCACCCCTCCACTTT.

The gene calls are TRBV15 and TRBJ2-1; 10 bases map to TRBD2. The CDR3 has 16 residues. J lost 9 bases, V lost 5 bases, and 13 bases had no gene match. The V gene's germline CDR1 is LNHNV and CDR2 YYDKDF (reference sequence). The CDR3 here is CATSPPREREGGEQFF. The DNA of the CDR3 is TGTGCCACCAGCCCTCCGAGGGAGCGGGAGGGGGGTGAGCAGTTCTTC.

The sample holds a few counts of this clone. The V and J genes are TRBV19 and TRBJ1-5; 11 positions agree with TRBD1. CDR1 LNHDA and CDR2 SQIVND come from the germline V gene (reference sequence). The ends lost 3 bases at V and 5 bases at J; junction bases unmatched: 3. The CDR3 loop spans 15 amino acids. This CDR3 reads CASSIRGQGDQPQHF. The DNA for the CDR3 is TGTGCCAGTAGTATCCGGGGACAGGGGGATCAGCCCCAGCATTTT. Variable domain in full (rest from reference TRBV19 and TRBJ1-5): DGGITQSPKYLFRKEGQNVTLSCEQNLNHDAMYWYRQDPGQGLRLIYYSQIVNDFQKGDIAEGYSVSREKKESFPLTVTSAQKNPTAFYLCASSIRGQGDQPQHFGDGTRLSIL.

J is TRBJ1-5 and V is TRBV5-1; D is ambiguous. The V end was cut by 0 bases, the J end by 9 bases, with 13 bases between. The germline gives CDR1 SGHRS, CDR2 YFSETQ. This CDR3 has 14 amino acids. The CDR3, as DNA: TGCGCCAGCAGCTTGGATGAAGGCCGGGGGCCCCAGCATTTT. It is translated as CASSLDEGRGPQHF.

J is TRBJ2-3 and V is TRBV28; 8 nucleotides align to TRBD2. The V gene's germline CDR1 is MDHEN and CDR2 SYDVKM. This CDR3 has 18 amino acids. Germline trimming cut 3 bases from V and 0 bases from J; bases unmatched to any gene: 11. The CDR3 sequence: CASSLSLAGRASTDTQYF. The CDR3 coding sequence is TGTGCCAGCAGTTTGAGTCTAGCGGGCCGCGCTAGCACAGATACGCAGTATTTT.

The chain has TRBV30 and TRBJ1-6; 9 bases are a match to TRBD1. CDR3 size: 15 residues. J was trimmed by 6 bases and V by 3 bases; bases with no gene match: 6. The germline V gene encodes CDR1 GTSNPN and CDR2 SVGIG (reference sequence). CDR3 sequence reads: CAWRGQGSPNSPLHF. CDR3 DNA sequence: TGTGCCTGGAGAGGACAGGGGTCCCCTAATTCACCCCTCCACTTT.

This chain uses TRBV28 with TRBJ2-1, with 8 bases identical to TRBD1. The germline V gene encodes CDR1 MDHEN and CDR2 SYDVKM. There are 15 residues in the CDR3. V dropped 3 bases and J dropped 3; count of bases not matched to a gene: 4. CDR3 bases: TGTGCCAGCAGTTTCCAGGGGGCCGGCTACAATGAGCAGTTCTTC. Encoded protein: CASSFQGAGYNEQFF.

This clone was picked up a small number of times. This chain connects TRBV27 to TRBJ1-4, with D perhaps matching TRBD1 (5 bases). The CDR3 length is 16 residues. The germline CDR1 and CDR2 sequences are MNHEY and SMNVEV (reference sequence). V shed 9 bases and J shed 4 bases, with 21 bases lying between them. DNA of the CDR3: TGTGCCAGAAGTCGTCCCGCGACAGCTCTTAATGAAAAACTGTTTTTT. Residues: CARSRPATALNEKLFF. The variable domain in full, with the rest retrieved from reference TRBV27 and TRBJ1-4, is EAQVTQNPRYLITVTGKKLTVTCSQNMNHEYMSWYRQDPGLGLRQIYYSMNVEVTDKGDVPEGYKVSRKEKRNFPLILESPSPNQTSLYFCARSRPATALNEKLFFGSGTQLSVL.

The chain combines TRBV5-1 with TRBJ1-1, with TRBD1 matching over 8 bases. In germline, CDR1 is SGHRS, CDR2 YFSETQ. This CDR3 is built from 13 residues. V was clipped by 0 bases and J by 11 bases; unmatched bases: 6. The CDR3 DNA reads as TGCGCCAGCAGCTTGGATCAGGGGGCCGAGGCTTTCTTT. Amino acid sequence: CASSLDQGAEAFF.

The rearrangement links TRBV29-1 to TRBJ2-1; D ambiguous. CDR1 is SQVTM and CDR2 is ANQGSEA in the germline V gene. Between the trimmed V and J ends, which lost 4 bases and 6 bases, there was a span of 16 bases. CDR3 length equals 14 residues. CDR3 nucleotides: TGCAGCGTTGTGCCACTATTAGGAGCCAATGAGCAGTTCTTC. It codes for CSVVPLLGANEQFF.

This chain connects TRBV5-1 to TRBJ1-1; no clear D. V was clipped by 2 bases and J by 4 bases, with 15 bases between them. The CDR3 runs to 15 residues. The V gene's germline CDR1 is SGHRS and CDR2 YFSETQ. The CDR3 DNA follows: TGCGCCAGCAGCTTTATGGGCCCCGGAGGCACTGAAGCTTTCTTT. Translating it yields CASSFMGPGGTEAFF.

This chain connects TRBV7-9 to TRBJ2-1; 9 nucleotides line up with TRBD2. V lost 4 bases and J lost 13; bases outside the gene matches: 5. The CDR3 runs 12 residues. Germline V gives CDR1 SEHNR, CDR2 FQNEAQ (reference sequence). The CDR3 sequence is CASSSSGTSQFF. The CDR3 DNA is TGTGCCAGCAGCTCCTCCGGGACTAGCCAGTTCTTC. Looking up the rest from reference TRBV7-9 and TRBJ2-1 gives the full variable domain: DTGVSQNPRHKITKRGQNVTFRCDPISEHNRLYWYRQTLGQGPEFLTYFQNEAQLEKSRLLSDRFSAERPKGSFSTLEIQRTEQGDSAMYLCASSSSGTSQFFGPGTRLTVL.

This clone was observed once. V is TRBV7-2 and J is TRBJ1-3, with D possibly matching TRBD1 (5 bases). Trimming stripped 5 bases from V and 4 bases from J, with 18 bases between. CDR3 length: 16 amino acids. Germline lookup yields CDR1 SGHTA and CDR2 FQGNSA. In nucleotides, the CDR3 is TGTGCCAGCAGCCCCAGGGAGGCAAGGGTCGGAAACACCATATATTTT. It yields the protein CASSPREARVGNTIYF.

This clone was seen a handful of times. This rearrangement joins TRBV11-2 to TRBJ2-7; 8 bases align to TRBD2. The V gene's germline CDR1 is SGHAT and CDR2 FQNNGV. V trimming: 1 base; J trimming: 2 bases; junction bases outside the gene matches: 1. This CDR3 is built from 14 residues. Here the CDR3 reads CASSLVGRAYEQYF. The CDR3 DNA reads TGTGCCAGCAGCTTAGTCGGGAGGGCCTACGAGCAGTACTTC. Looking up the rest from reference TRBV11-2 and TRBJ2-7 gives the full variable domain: EAGVAQSPRYKIIEKRQSVAFWCNPISGHATLYWYQQILGQGPKLLIQFQNNGVVDDSQLPKDRFSAERLKGVDSTLKIQPAKLEDSAVYLCASSLVGRAYEQYFGPGTRLTVT.

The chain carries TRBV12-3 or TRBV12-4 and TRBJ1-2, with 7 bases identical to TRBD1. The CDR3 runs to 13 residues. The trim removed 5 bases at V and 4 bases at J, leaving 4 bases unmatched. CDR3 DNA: TGTGCCAGCAGTCCGGGACAGATCTATGGCTACACCTTC. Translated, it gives CASSPGQIYGYTF.

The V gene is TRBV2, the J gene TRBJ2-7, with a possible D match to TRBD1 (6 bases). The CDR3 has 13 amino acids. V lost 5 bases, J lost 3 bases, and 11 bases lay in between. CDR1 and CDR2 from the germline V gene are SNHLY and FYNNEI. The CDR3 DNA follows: TGTGCCAGCAGTTCGCAGGGGAGCTACGAGCAGTACTTC. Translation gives CASSSQGSYEQYF.

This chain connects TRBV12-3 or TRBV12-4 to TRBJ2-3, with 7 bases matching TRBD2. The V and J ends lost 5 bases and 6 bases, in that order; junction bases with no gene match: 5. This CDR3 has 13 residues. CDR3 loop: CASSHGLVDTQYF. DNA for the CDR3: TGTGCCAGCAGTCACGGACTAGTGGATACGCAGTATTTT.

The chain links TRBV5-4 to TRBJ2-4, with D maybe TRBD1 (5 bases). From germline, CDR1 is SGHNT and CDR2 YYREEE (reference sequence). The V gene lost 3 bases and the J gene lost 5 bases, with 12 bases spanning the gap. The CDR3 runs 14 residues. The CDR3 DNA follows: TGTGCCAGCAGCTCCACAGGTGAGGAAAACATTCAGTACTTC. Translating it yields CASSSTGEENIQYF.

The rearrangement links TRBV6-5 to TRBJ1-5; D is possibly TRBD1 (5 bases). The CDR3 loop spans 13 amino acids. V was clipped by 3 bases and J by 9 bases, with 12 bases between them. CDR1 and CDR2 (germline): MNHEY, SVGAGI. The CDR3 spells CASSYRGRGPQHF. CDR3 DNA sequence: TGTGCCAGCAGTTATCGGGGGAGGGGGCCCCAGCATTTT.

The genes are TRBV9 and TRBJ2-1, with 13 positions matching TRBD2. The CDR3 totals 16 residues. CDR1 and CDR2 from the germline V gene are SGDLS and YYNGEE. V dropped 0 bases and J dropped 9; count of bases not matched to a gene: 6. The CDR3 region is CASSVELAGGRSEQFF. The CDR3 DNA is TGTGCCAGCAGCGTAGAACTAGCGGGAGGGCGGAGTGAGCAGTTCTTC.

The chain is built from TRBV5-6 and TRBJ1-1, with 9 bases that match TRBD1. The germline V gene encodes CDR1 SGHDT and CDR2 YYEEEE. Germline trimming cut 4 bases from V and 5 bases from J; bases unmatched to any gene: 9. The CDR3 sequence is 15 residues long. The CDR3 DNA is TGTGCCAGCAGCACCCGGGACAGGGTAAGGACTGAAGCTTTCTTT. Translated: CASSTRDRVRTEAFF.

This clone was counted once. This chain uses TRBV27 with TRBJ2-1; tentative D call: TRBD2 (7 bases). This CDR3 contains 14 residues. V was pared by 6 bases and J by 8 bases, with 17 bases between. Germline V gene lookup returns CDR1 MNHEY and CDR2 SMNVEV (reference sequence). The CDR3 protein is CASRGGGLMYEQFF. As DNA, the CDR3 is TGTGCCAGCAGAGGGGGGGGGCTTATGTATGAGCAGTTCTTC.

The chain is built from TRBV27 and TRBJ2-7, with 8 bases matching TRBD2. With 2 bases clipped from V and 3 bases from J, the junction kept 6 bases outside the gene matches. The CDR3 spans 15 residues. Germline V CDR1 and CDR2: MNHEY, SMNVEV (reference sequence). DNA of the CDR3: TGTGCCAGCAGTTTACGGCGGGGGGCTTACTACGAGCAGTACTTC. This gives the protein CASSLRRGAYYEQYF.

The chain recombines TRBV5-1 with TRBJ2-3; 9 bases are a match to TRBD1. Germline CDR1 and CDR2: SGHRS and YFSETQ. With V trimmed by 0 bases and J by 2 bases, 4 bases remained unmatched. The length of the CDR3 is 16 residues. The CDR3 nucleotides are TGCGCCAGCAGCTTGGATAACAGGGGGCTCACAGATACGCAGTATTTT. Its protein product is CASSLDNRGLTDTQYF.

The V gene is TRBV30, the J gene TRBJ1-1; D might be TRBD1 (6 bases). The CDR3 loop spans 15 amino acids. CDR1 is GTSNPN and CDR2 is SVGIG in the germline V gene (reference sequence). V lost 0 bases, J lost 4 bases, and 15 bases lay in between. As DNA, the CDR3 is TGTGCCTGGAGTGTAAAGGGGGAAGGGACCACTGAAGCTTTCTTT. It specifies CAWSVKGEGTTEAFF.